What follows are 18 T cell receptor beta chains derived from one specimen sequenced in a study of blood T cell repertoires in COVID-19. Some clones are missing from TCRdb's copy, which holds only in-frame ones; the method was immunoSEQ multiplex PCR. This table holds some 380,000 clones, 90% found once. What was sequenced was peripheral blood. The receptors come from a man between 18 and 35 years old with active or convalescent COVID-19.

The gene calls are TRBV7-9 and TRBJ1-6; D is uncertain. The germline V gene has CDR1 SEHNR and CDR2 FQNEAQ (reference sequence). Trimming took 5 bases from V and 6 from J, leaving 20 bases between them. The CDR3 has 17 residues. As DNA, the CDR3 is TGTGCCAGCAGCCCAAAAAGACACCGGGAAAGTAATTCACCCCTCCACTTT. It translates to CASSPKRHRESNSPLHF.

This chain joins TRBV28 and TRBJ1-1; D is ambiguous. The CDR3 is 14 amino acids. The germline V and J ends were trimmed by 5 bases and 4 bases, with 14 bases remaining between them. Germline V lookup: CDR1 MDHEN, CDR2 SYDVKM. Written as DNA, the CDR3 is TGTGCCAGCAGTCTGATAGGGAGGGTCACTGAAGCTTTCTTT. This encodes CASSLIGRVTEAFF.

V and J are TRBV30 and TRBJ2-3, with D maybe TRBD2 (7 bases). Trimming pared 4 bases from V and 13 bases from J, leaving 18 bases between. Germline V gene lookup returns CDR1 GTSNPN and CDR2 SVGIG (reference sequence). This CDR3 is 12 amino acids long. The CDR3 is CAWTEGGLDEYF. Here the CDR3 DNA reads TGTGCCTGGACCGAGGGGGGGCTGGACGAGTATTTT. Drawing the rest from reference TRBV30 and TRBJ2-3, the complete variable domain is SQTIHQWPATLVQPVGSPLSLECTVEGTSNPNLYWYRQAAGRGLQLLFYSVGIGQISSEVPQNLSASRPQDRQFILSSKKLLLSDSGFYLCAWTEGGLDEYFGPGTRLTVL.

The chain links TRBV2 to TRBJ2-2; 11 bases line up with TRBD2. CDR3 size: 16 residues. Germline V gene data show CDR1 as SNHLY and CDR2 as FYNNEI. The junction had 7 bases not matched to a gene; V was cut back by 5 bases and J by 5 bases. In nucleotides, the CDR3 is TGTGCCAGCAGTATAACCGGGACTAGCGGAACCGGGGAGCTGTTTTTT. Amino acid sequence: CASSITGTSGTGELFF.

The CDR3 DNA sequence: TGTGCCAGCAGCGTAGGACAGGAGACCTACGAGCAGTACTTC. This encodes CASSVGQETYEQYF. This rearrangement joins TRBV9 to TRBJ2-7, with a weak D call TRBD1 (6 bases). CDR3 length: 14 amino acids. Germline V gene lookup returns CDR1 SGDLS and CDR2 YYNGEE. V was shortened by 0 bases and J by 2 bases, with 9 bases between the two germline ends.

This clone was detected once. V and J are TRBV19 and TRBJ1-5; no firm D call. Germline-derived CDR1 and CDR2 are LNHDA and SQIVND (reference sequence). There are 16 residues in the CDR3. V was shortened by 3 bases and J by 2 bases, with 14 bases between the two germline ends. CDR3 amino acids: CASSIRPGTGNQPQHF. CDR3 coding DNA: TGTGCCAGTAGTATCCGGCCAGGTACGGGCAATCAGCCCCAGCATTTT.

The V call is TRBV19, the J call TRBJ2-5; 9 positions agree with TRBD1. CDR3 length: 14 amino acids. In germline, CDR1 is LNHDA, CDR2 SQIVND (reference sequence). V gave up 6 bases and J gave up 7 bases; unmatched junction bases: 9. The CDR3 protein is CASSIRDRVGTQYF. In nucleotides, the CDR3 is TGTGCCAGTAGCATCAGGGACAGGGTAGGGACCCAGTACTTC.

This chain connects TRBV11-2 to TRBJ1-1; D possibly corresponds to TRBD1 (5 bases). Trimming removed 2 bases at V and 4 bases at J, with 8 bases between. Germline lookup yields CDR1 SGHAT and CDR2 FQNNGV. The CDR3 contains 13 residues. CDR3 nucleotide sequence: TGTGCCAGCAGCTTAAGCGGGGGCACTGAAGCTTTCTTT. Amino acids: CASSLSGGTEAFF. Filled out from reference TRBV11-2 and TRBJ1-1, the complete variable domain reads EAGVAQSPRYKIIEKRQSVAFWCNPISGHATLYWYQQILGQGPKLLIQFQNNGVVDDSQLPKDRFSAERLKGVDSTLKIQPAKLEDSAVYLCASSLSGGTEAFFGQGTRLTVV.

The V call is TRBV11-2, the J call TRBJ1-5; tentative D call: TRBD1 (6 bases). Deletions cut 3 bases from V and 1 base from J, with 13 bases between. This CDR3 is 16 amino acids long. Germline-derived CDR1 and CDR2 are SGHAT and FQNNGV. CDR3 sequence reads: CASSLSQGRSNQPQHF. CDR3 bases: TGTGCCAGCAGCTTGTCACAGGGTCGGAGCAATCAGCCCCAGCATTTT. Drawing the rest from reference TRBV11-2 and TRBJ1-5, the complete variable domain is EAGVAQSPRYKIIEKRQSVAFWCNPISGHATLYWYQQILGQGPKLLIQFQNNGVVDDSQLPKDRFSAERLKGVDSTLKIQPAKLEDSAVYLCASSLSQGRSNQPQHFGDGTRLSIL.

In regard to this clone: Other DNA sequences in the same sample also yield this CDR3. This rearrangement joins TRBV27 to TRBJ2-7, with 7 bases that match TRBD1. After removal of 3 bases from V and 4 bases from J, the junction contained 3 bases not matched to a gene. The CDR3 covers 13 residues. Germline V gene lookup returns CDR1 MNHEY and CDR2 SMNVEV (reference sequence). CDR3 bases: TGTGCCAGCAGTTTTGGGACAGCTTACGAGCAGTACTTC. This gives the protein CASSFGTAYEQYF.

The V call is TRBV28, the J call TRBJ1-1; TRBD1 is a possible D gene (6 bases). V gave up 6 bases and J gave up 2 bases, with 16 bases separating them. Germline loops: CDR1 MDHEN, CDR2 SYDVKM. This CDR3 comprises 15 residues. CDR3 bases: TGTGCCAGCAGGGAGGCATGGACAGCAAACACTGAAGCTTTCTTT. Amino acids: CASREAWTANTEAFF.

The CDR3 here is CASRRQDFGANVLTF. The DNA for the CDR3 is TGTGCCAGCAGGCGACAGGACTTTGGGGCCAACGTCCTGACTTTC. The chain recombines TRBV7-2 with TRBJ2-6, with D perhaps matching TRBD1 (6 bases). The germline V gene encodes CDR1 SGHTA and CDR2 FQGNSA. V gave up 6 bases and J gave up 3 bases, with 12 bases separating them. This CDR3 comprises 15 residues.

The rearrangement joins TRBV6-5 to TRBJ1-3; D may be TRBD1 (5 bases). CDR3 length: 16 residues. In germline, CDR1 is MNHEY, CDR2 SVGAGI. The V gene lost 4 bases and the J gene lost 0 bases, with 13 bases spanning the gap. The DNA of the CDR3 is TGTGCCAGCAGTTGGGGGGGGGTTAACTCTGGAAACACCATATATTTT. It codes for CASSWGGVNSGNTIYF.

Here the CDR3 DNA reads TGTGCCAGCAGTTCGTACAATCAGCCCCAGCATTTT. Its translation is CASSSYNQPQHF. This chain connects TRBV27 to TRBJ1-5; D not certain. CDR1 and CDR2 from the germline V gene are MNHEY and SMNVEV (reference sequence). This CDR3 comprises 12 residues. Trimming cost V 4 bases and J 3 bases, with 4 bases left between them.

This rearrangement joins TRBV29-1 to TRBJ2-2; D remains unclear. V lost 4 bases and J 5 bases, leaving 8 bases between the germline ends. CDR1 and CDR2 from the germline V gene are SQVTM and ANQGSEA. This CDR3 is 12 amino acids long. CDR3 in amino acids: CSVVLWTGELFF. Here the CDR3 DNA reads TGCAGCGTTGTACTCTGGACCGGGGAGCTGTTTTTT.

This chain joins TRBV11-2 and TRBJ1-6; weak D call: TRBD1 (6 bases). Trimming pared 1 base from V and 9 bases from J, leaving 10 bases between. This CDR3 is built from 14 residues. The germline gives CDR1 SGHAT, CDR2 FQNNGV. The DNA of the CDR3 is TGTGCCAGCAGCTTAGTACAGGGCGGTTCACCCCTCCACTTT. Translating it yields CASSLVQGGSPLHF.

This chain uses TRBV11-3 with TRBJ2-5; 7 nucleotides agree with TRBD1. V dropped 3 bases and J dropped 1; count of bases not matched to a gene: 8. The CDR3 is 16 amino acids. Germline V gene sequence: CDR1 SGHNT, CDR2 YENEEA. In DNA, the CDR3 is TGTGCCAGCAGCTTTGGAACGGGGACAGTCCAAGAGACCCAGTACTTC. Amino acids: CASSFGTGTVQETQYF. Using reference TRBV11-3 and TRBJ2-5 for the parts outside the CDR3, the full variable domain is EAGVVQSPRYKIIEKKQPVAFWCNPISGHNTLYWYLQNLGQGPELLIRYENEEAVDDSQLPKDRFSAERLKGVDSTLKIQPAELGDSAVYLCASSFGTGTVQETQYFGPGTRLLVL.

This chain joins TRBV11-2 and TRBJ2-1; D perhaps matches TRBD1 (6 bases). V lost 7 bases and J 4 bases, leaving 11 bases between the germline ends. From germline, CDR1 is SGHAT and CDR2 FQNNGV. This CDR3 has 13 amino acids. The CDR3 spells CASNKQGYNEQFF. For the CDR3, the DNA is TGTGCCAGCAACAAACAGGGTTACAATGAGCAGTTCTTC.